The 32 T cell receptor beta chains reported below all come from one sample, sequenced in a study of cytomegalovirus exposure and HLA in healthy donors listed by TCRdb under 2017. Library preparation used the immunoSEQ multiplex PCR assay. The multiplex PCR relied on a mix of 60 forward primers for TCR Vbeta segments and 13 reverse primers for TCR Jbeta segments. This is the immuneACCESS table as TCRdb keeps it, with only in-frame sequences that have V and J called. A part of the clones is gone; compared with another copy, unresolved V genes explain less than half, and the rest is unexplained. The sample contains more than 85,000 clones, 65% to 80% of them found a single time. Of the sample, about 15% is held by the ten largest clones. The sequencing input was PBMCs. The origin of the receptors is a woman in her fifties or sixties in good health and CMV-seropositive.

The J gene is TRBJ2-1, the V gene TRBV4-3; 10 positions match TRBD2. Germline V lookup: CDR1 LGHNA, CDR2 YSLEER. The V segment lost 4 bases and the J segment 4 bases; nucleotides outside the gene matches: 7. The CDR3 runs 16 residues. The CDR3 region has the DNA TGCGCCAGCAGCCTAGATAGCGGGAGGAGGTACAATGAGCAGTTCTTC. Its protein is CASSLDSGRRYNEQFF.

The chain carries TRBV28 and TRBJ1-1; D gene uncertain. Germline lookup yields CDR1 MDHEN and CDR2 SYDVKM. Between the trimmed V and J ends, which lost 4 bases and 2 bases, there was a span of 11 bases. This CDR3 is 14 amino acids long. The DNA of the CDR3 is TGTGCCAGCAGTTACGTTGCCTATAACACTGAAGCTTTCTTT. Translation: CASSYVAYNTEAFF.

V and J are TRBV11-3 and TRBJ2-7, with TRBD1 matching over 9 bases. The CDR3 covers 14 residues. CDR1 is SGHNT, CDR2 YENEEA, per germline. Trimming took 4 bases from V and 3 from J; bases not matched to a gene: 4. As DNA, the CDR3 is TGTGCCAGCAGCTCGGACAGGGGCTTCTACGAGCAGTACTTC. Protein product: CASSSDRGFYEQYF.

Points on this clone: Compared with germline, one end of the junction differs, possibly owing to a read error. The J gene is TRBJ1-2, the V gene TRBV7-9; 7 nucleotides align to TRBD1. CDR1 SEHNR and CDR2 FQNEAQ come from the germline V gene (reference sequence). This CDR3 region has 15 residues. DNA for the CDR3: TGTTCCAGCAGCTTAGACGGCAGGGGGAATTATGGCTACACCTTC. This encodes CSSSLDGRGNYGYTF. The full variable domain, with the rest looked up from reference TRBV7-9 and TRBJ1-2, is DTGVSQNPRHKITKRGQNVTFRCDPISEHNRLYWYRQTLGQGPEFLTYFQNEAQLEKSRLLSDRFSAERPKGSFSTLEIQRTEQGDSAMYLCSSSLDGRGNYGYTFGSGTRLTVV.

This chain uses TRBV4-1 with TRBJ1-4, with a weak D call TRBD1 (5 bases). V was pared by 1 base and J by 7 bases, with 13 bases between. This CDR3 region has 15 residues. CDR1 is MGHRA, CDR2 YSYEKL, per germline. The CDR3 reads CASSQVGASIEKLFF. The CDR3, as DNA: TGCGCCAGCAGCCAAGTTGGGGCATCAATTGAAAAACTGTTTTTT.

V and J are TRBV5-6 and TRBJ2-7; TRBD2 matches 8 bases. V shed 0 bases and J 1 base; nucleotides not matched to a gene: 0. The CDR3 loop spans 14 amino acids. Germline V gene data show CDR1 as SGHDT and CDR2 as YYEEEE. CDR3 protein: CASSLGGGSYEQYF. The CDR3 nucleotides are TGTGCCAGCAGCTTGGGCGGGGGGTCCTACGAGCAGTACTTC.

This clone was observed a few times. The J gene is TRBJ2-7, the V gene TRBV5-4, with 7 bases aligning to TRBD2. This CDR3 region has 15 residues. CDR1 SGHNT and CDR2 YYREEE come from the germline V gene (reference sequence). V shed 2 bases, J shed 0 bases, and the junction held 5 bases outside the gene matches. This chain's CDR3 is CASSLGGGTSYEQYF. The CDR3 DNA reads TGTGCCAGCAGCTTAGGCGGGGGTACCTCCTACGAGCAGTACTTC.

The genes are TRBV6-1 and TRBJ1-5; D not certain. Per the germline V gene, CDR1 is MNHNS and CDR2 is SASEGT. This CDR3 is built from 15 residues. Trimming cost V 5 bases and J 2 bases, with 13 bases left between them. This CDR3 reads CASSLSLAGNQPQHF. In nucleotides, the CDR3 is TGTGCCAGCAGTCTCAGCTTAGCGGGCAATCAGCCCCAGCATTTT.

The CDR3 reads CASSDQRGPGETQYF. In DNA, the CDR3 is TGTGCCAGCAGTGATCAACGGGGTCCGGGGGAGACCCAGTACTTC. The chain is built from TRBV25-1 and TRBJ2-5; TRBD2 might be the D (5 bases). CDR1 MGHDK and CDR2 SYGVNS come from the germline V gene. The CDR3 is 15 residues long. Trimming pared 3 bases from V and 5 bases from J, leaving 16 bases between. Looking up the rest from reference TRBV25-1 and TRBJ2-5 gives the full variable domain: EADIYQTPRYLVIGTGKKITLECSQTMGHDKMYWYQQDPGMELHLIHYSYGVNSTEKGDLSSESTVSRIRTEHFPLTLESARPSHTSQYLCASSDQRGPGETQYFGPGTRLLVL.

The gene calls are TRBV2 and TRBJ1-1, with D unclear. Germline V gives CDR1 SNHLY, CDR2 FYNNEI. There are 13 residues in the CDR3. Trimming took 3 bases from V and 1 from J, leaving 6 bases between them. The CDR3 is CASSDEGNTEAFF. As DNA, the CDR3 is TGTGCCAGCAGTGATGAGGGGAACACTGAAGCTTTCTTT.

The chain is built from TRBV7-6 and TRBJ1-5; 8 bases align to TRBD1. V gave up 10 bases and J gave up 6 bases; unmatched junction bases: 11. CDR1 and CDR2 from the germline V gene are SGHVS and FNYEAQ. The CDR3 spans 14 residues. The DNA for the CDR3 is TGTGCCACTACGGACAGGGTCGATCGTCAGCCCCAGCATTTT. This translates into CATTDRVDRQPQHF.

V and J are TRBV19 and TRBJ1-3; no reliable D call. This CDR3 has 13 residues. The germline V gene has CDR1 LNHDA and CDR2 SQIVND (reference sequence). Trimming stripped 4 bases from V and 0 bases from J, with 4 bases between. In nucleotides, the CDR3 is TGTGCCAGTAGTACAAACTCTGGAAACACCATATATTTT. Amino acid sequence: CASSTNSGNTIYF.

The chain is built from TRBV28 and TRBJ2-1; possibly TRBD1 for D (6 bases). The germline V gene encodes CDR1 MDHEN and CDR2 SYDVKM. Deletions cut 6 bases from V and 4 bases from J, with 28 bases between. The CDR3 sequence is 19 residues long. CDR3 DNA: TGTGCCAGCAGCCCATCCTATCTCAATCCGGGACACGAATACAATGAGCAGTTCTTC. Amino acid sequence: CASSPSYLNPGHEYNEQFF. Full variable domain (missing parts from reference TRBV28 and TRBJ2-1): DVKVTQSSRYLVKRTGEKVFLECVQDMDHENMFWYRQDPGLGLRLIYFSYDVKMKEKGDIPEGYSVSREKKERFSLILESASTNQTSMYLCASSPSYLNPGHEYNEQFFGPGTRLTVL.

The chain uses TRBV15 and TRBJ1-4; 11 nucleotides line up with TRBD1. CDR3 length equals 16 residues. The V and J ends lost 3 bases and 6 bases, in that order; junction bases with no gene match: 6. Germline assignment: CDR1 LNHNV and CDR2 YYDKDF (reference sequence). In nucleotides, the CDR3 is TGTGCCACCAGCAGGTCCGGGGACAGGGGGTATGAAAAACTGTTTTTT. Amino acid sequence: CATSRSGDRGYEKLFF.

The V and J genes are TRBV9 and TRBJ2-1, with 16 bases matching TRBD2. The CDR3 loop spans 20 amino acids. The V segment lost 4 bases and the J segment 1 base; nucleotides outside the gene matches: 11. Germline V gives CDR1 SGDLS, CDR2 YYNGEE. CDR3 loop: CASSLKMGLAGGRSYNEQFF. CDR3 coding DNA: TGTGCCAGCAGCCTAAAGATGGGACTAGCGGGAGGGCGGTCCTACAATGAGCAGTTCTTC.

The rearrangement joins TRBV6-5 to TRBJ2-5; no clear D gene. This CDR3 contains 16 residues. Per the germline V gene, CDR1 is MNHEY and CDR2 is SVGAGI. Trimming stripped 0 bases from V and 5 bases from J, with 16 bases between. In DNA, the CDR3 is TGTGCCAGCAGTTACTCCCGAATAGTCGTTTTTGAGACCCAGTACTTC. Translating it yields CASSYSRIVVFETQYF.

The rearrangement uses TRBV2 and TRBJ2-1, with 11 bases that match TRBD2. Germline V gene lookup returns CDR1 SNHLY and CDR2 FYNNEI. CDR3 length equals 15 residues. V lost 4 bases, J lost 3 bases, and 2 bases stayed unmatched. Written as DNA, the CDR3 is TGTGCCAGCAGTGCTAGCGGGAGGAACTACAATGAGCAGTTCTTC. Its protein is CASSASGRNYNEQFF.

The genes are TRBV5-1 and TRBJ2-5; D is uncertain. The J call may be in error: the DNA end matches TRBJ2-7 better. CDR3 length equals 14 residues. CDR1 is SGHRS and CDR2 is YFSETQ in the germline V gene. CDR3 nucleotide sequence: TGCGCCAGCAGCTTGGGTTCTTACTCCTACGAGCAGTACTTC. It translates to CASSLGSYSYEQYF.

For the CDR3, the DNA is TGTGCCAGCAGCTTGGGGGACATGGGTGGTTATGGCTACACCTTC. It encodes CASSLGDMGGYGYTF. The J gene is TRBJ1-2, the V gene TRBV5-6; maybe TRBD1 (6 bases). Trimming pared 0 bases from V and 5 bases from J, leaving 14 bases between. CDR3 length equals 15 residues. Germline CDR1 and CDR2: SGHDT and YYEEEE.

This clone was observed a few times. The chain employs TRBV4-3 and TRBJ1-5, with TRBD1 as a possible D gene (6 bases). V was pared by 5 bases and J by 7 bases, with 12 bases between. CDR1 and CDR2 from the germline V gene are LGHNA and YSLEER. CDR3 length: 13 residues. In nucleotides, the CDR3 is TGCGCCAGCAGCTTGGTTGGGGGCCAGCCCCAGCATTTT. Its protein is CASSLVGGQPQHF.

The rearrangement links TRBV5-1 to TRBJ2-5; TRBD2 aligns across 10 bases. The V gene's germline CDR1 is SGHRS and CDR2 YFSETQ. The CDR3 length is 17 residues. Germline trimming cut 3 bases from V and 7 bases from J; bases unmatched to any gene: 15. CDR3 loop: CASSSRFETSGMRTQYF. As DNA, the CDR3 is TGCGCCAGCAGCTCGCGTTTTGAAACTAGCGGGATGAGGACCCAGTACTTC.

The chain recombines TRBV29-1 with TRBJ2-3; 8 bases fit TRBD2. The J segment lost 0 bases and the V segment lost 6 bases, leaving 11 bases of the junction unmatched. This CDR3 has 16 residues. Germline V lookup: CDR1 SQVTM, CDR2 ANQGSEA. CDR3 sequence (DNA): TGCAGCGTCGAAACAGCGGGAGTGGGGAGCACAGATACGCAGTATTTT. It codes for CSVETAGVGSTDTQYF.

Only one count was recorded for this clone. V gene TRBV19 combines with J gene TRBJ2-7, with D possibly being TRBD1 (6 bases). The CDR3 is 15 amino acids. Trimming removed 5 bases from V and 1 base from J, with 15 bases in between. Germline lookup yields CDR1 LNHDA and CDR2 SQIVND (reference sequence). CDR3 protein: CASSFGRGYSYEQYF. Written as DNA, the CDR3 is TGTGCCAGTAGTTTTGGCAGGGGCTATTCCTACGAGCAGTACTTC.

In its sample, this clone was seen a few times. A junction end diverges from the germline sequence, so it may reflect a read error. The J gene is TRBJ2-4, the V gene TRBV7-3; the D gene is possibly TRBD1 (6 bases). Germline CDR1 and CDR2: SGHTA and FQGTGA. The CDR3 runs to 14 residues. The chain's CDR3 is CASSSSGANNIQYF. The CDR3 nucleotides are TGTGCCAGCAGCTCGTCAGGGGCCAATAACATTCAGTACTTC.

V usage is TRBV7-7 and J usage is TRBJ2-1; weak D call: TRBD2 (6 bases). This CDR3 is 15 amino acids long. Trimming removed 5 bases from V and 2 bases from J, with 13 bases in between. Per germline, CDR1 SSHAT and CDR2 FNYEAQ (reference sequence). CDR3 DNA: TGTGCCAGCAGCATGGGCGGGACTCCCTACAATGAGCAGTTCTTC. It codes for CASSMGGTPYNEQFF. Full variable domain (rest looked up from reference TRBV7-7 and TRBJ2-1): GAGVSQSPRYKVTKRGQDVTLRCDPISSHATLYWYQQALGQGPEFLTYFNYEAQPDKSGLPSDRFSAERPEGSISTLTIQRTEQRDSAMYRCASSMGGTPYNEQFFGPGTRLTVL.

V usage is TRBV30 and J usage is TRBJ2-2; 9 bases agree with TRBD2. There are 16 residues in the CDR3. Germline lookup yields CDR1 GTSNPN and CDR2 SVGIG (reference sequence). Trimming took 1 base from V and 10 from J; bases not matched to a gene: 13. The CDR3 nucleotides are TGTGCCTGGAGTGGTCGTCTAGCGGGATTAGGGGAGGAGCTGTTTTTT. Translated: CAWSGRLAGLGEELFF.

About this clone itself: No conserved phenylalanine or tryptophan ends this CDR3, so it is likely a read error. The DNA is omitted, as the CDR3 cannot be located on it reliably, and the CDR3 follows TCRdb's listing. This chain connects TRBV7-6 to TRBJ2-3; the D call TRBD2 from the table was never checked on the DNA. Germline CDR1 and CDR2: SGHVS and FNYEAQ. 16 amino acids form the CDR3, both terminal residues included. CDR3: CASSLLKVAGGENPTD.

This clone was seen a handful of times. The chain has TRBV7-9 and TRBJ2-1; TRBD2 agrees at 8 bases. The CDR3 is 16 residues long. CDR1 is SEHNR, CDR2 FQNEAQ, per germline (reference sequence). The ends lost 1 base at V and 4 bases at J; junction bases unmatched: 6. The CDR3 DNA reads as TGTGCCAGCAGCTTAGATACTAGCGGCCATTACAATGAGCAGTTCTTC. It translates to CASSLDTSGHYNEQFF.

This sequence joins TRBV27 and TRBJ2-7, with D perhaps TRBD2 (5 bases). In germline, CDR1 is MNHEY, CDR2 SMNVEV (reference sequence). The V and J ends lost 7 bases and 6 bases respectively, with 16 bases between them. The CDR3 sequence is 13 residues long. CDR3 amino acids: CASMRVGWGEQYF. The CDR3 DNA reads TGTGCCAGCATGAGGGTTGGTTGGGGCGAGCAGTACTTC.

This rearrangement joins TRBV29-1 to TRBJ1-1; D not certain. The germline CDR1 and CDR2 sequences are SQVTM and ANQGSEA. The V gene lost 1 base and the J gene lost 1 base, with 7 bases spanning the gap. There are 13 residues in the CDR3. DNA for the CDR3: TGCAGCGTTGAAGGCGGAGGGAACACTGAAGCTTTCTTT. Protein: CSVEGGGNTEAFF.

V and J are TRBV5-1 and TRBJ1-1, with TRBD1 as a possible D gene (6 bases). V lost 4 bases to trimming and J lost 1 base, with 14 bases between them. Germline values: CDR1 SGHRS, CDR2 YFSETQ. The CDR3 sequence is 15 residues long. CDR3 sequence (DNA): TGCGCCAGCAGCGAAACAGGGACAAAGAACACTGAAGCTTTCTTT. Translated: CASSETGTKNTEAFF.

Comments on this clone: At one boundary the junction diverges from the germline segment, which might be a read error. The CDR3 coding sequence is TGTACCAGCAGTCCATATCAGGGGGGCACAGATACGCAGTATTTT. This translates into CTSSPYQGGTDTQYF. The chain joins TRBV27 to TRBJ2-3; TRBD1 aligns across 7 bases. The CDR3 has 15 amino acids. Per the germline V gene, CDR1 is MNHEY and CDR2 is SMNVEV (reference sequence).